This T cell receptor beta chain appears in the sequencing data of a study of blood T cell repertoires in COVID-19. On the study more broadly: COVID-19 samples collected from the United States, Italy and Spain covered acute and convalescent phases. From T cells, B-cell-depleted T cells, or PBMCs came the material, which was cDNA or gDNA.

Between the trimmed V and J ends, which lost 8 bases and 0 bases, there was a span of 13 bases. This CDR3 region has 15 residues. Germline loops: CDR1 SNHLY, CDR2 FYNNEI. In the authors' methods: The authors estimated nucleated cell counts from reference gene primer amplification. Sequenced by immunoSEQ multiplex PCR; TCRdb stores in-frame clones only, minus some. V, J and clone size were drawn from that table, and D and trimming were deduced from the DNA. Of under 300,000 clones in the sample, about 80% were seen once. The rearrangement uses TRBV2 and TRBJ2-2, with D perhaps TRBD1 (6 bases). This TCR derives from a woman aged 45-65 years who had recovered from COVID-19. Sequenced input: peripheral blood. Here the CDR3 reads CASFTGTPNTGELFF. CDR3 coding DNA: TGTGCCAGCTTCACCGGGACACCGAACACCGGGGAGCTGTTTTTT.